This is a list of T cell receptor beta chains from one sample in a study of blood T cell repertoires in COVID-19. Profiling relied on immunoSEQ multiplex PCR, and the TCRdb table lists in-frame clones only, not all of them. The sample lists 55,000 to 95,000 clones, roughly 80% occurring once. Source material: peripheral blood. The receptors here all came from a woman aged 60-75 years with acute or convalescent COVID-19. The CDR3 runs from the conserved cysteine through the conserved F or W. The D gene is left open where the match is weak. A row's size may be missing; if present it is once, few, many or a size class.

v_call,d_call,j_call,clone_size,cdr3_nt,cdr3_aa
TRBV5-6,TRBD1,TRBJ1-2,once,TGTGCCAGCAGCCCGACAGGGTTCCCTGGCTACACCTTC,CASSPTGFPGYTF
TRBV18,TRBD1,TRBJ2-7,-,TGTGCCAGCTCACCACTGGGACAGGGGGGCTACGAGCAGTACTTC,CASSPLGQGGYEQYF
TRBV25-1,TRBD1,TRBJ2-7,-,TGTGCCAGCGGGAGTGGGACAGGGAGGAACTACGAGCAGTACTTC,CASGSGTGRNYEQYF
TRBV7-3,TRBD2,TRBJ2-2,-,TGTGCCAGCAGCTTATACTCTCTAGCGGGCACCGGGGAGCTGTTTTTT,CASSLYSLAGTGELFF
TRBV6-6,-,TRBJ1-3,-,TGTGCCAGCAGTTACGCGCAGGGAGGTGGAAACACCATATATTTT,CASSYAQGGGNTIYF
TRBV4-1,TRBD1,TRBJ2-6,-,TGCGCCAGCAGCCATAGTAGGCAGGGGGCTGGGGCCAACGTCCTGACTTTC,CASSHSRQGAGANVLTF
TRBV5-4,TRBD1,TRBJ1-1,-,TGTGCCAGCAGCTTGATCGCAGGGGGTTTGAACACTGAAGCTTTCTTT,CASSLIAGGLNTEAFF
TRBV28,-,TRBJ1-2,-,TGTGCCACCGATGGGGAGGTCAGGTTCGGCTATGGCTACACCTTC,CATDGEVRFGYGYTF
TRBV7-2,-,TRBJ1-1,-,TGTGCCAGCAGCTTAGGGGGACAAGGGAACACTGAAGCTTTCTTT,CASSLGGQGNTEAFF
TRBV3-1/TRBV3-2,TRBD2,TRBJ2-1,-,TGTGCCAGCAGCCCTACCGGGACTAGCGGGAGAGGGATCTACAATGAGCAGTTCTTC,CASSPTGTSGRGIYNEQFF
TRBV5-4,TRBD2,TRBJ2-5,-,TGTGCCAGCAGCTTCCCTAGCGGGCCGCAAGAGACCCAGTACTTC,CASSFPSGPQETQYF
TRBV30,TRBD1,TRBJ1-5,-,TGTGCCTGGAGTGTACGGAGGGACAGCACGGGCAGCAATCAGCCCCAGCATTTT,CAWSVRRDSTGSNQPQHF
TRBV7-8,TRBD1,TRBJ2-1,once,TGTGCCAGCAGCTTAGGGGGACAGCGCCCCTACAATGAGCAGTTCTTC,CASSLGGQRPYNEQFF
TRBV30,-,TRBJ1-1,-,TGTGCCTGGAGTAAGGCAGGGTCTGAAGCTTTCTTT,CAWSKAGSEAFF
TRBV7-9,-,TRBJ1-2,-,TGTGCCAGCAGCTTATTGGGCGGCCGGGGAGCTAACTATGGCTACACCTTC,CASSLLGGRGANYGYTF
TRBV29-1,TRBD2,TRBJ2-7,-,TGCAGCGTTGCCTTCACTAGCGGGGGTTACGAGCAGTACTTC,CSVAFTSGGYEQYF
TRBV5-4,-,TRBJ2-3,-,TGTGCCAGCAGCTGGGAGCTACTGGGAGATACGCAGTATTTT,CASSWELLGDTQYF
TRBV5-1,-,TRBJ2-5,-,TGCGCCAGCAGCTTGGGGCGGAGGAGCCAAGAGACCCAGTACTTC,CASSLGRRSQETQYF
TRBV7-7,TRBD2,TRBJ2-3,-,TGTGCCAGCAGCTTAGGGGGCGGGAGTGTTCGCGATACGCAGTATTTT,CASSLGGGSVRDTQYF
TRBV7-9,-,TRBJ1-1,-,TGTGCCAGCGGTATAAACATGAACACTGAAGCTTTCTTT,CASGINMNTEAFF
TRBV9,TRBD2,TRBJ2-2,-,TGTGCCAGCAGCCCGGACGGGGGACTAGCAGTAGTCGGGGAGCTGTTTTTT,CASSPDGGLAVVGELFF
TRBV2,-,TRBJ1-1,-,TGTGCCAGCACCGGAGGCAGGTATGACACTGAAGCTTTCTTT,CASTGGRYDTEAFF
TRBV11-1,TRBD2,TRBJ2-7,-,TGTGCCAGCAGCGGACAGATAGCGGGAGTCTACGAGCAGTACTTC,CASSGQIAGVYEQYF
TRBV18,TRBD1,TRBJ1-4,-,TGTGCCAGCTCACCAGGTTCGACAGGGGGGCGCGAAAAACTGTTTTTT,CASSPGSTGGREKLFF
TRBV12-3/TRBV12-4,-,TRBJ1-2,-,TGTGCCAGCAGTAAACACGGGGGAGGCTACACCTTC,CASSKHGGGYTF
TRBV15,-,TRBJ1-5,-,TGTGCCACCAGCAGAGGATGGCCCGGCAATCAGCCCCAGCATTTT,CATSRGWPGNQPQHF
TRBV12-3/TRBV12-4,-,TRBJ1-2,-,TGTGCCAGCAGTTATAAATTGAGGGAAGGCTACACCTTC,CASSYKLREGYTF
TRBV19,TRBD1,TRBJ1-2,few,TGTGCCAGTAGTATCCGGACAGGGGGAATCTATGGCTACACCTTC,CASSIRTGGIYGYTF
TRBV11-2,TRBD2,TRBJ2-1,-,TGTGCCAGCAGCTCCGTCTTCCGAAAGCGGGGGGGATCCTACAATGAGCAGTTCTTC,CASSSVFRKRGGSYNEQFF
TRBV19,TRBD1,TRBJ1-1,-,TGTGCCAGTAGGAGAAGGACAGGGAGGTCTGAAGCTTTCTTT,CASRRRTGRSEAFF
TRBV18,-,TRBJ1-1,-,TGTGCCAGCTCACCCCAACAGGGCGAAGCTTTCTTT,CASSPQQGEAFF
TRBV9,TRBD1,TRBJ1-2,few,TGTGCCAGCAGCGTAGGGAGGAAGGGACAGTTTAACTATGGCTACACCTTC,CASSVGRKGQFNYGYTF
TRBV5-6,TRBD1,TRBJ1-2,-,TGTGCCAGCAGCCCAGGGGACAGAGACTATGGCTACACCTTC,CASSPGDRDYGYTF
TRBV2,TRBD1,TRBJ1-2,few,TGTGCCAGGGGGACAGGTCGGGACTATGGCTACACCTTC,CARGTGRDYGYTF
TRBV7-6,-,TRBJ1-3,-,TGTGCCAGCAGCCCGGGACTCCTAGCCTCTGGAAACACCATATATTTT,CASSPGLLASGNTIYF
TRBV5-1,TRBD2,TRBJ2-3,-,TGCGCCAGCACGCTAGCGGGGTTACCTAGCACAGATACGCAGTATTTT,CASTLAGLPSTDTQYF
TRBV7-3,-,TRBJ2-2,-,TGTGCCAGCAGCTTAGGAAACTCGGGCACCGGGGAGCTGTTTTTT,CASSLGNSGTGELFF
TRBV6-5,-,TRBJ1-2,once,TGTGCCAGCAGTTACGGGGAGCGTCCAGGCACCTTC,CASSYGERPGTF
TRBV29-1,-,TRBJ1-2,few,TGCAGCGGGGGGGAGGAGGGCTACACCTTC,CSGGEEGYTF
TRBV2,TRBD1,TRBJ2-1,once,TGTGCCAGCAGTGCTGACAGGGGGCGCGGCAATGAGCAGTTCTTC,CASSADRGRGNEQFF
TRBV28,-,TRBJ1-1,-,TGTGCCAGCAGTTTCCCGGGGGGCGCATTTGAAGCTTTCTTT,CASSFPGGAFEAFF
TRBV19,TRBD1,TRBJ2-7,few,TGTGCCAGTAGTAGGGGACAGCTCTACGAGCAGTACTTC,CASSRGQLYEQYF
TRBV5-1,-,TRBJ1-2,-,TGCGCCAGCAGCTCCGGGGATGGGGGCTTTAACTATGGCTACACCTTC,CASSSGDGGFNYGYTF
TRBV30,-,TRBJ1-1,few,TGTGCCTGGGCGGTCGGCGGTGAAGCTTTCTTT,CAWAVGGEAFF